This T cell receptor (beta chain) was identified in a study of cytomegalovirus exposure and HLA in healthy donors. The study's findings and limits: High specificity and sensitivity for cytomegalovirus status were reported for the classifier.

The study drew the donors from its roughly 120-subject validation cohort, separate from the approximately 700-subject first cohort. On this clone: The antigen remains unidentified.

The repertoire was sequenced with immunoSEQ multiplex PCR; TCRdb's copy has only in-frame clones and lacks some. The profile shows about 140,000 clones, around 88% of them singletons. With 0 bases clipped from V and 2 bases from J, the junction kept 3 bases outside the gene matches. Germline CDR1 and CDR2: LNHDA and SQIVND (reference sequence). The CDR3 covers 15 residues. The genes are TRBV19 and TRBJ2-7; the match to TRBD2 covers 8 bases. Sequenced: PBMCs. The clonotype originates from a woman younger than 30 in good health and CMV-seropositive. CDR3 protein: CASSIDGAGAYEQYF. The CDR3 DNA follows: TGTGCCAGTAGTATAGACGGAGCGGGGGCCTACGAGCAGTACTTC.